This record covers a single T cell receptor (beta chain). Its target is not known. Amplification used 60 Vbeta primers and 13 Jbeta primers. Measured with immunoSEQ multiplex PCR; TCRdb has only the in-frame clones, and not every one. Recorded here are around 34,000 clones; the top ten clones represent 1.5% to 2%. These data are taken from a study of cytomegalovirus exposure and HLA in healthy donors. Overall study context: Unique TCRs numbering some 93 million, obtained from HLA-typed donors, made up an early data release.

Study findings and constraints: Three CMV-associated chains proved CMV antigen-specific in vitro. Reportedly, cytomegalovirus status was diagnosed with high sensitivity and specificity. It was reported that TCR beta sequences correctly inferred the HLA-A and HLA-B alleles for most subjects.

This CDR3 has 14 amino acids. The germline V and J ends were trimmed by 1 base and 6 bases, with 13 bases remaining between them. Germline CDR1 and CDR2: LGHNA and YNFKEQ. Source material: PBMCs. The origin of this receptor is a woman aged 40 to 50 in good health and CMV-seropositive. The J gene is TRBJ2-7, the V gene TRBV4-2; possibly TRBD1 for D (5 bases). Here the CDR3 DNA reads TGTGCCAGCAGCCAAGGGACAAGTGTTAGCGAGCAGTACTTC. Its translation is CASSQGTSVSEQYF.